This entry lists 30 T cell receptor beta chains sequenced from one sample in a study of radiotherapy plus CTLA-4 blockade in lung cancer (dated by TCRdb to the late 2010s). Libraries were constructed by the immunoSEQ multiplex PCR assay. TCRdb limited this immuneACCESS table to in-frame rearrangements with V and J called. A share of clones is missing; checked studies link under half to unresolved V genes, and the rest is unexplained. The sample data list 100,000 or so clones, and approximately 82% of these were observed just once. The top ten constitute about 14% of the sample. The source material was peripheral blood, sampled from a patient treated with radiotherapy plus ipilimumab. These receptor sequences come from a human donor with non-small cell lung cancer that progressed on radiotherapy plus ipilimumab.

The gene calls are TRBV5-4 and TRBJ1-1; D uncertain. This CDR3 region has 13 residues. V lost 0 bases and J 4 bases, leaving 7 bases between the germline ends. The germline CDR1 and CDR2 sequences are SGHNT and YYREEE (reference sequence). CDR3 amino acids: CASSLGPLTEAFF. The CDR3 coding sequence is TGTGCCAGCAGCTTGGGGCCGCTCACTGAAGCTTTCTTT.

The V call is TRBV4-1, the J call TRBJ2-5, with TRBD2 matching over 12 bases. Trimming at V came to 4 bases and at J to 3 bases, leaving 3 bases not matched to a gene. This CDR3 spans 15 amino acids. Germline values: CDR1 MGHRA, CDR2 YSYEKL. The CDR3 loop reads CASSRRLAGEETQYF. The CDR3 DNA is TGCGCCAGCAGCCGTCGACTAGCGGGAGAAGAGACCCAGTACTTC.

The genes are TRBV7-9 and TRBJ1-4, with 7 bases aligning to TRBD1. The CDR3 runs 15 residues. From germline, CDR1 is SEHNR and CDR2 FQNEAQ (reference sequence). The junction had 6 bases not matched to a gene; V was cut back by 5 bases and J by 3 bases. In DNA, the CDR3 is TGTGCCAGCAGCCGCCCGGGGACAGCTAATGAAAAACTGTTTTTT. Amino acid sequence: CASSRPGTANEKLFF.

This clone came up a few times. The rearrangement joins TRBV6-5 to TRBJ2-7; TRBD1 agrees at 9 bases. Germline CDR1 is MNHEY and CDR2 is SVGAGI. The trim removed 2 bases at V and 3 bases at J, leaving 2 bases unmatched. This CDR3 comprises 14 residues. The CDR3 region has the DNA TGTGCCAGCAGTTACGGGACAGGGCACTACGAGCAGTACTTC. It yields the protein CASSYGTGHYEQYF.

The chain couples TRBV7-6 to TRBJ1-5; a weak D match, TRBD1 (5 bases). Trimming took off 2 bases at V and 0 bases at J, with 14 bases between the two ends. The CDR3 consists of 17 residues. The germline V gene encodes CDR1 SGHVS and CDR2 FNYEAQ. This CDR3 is CASSLTPGRYSNQPQHF. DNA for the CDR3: TGTGCCAGCAGCTTAACTCCGGGACGGTATAGCAATCAGCCCCAGCATTTT.

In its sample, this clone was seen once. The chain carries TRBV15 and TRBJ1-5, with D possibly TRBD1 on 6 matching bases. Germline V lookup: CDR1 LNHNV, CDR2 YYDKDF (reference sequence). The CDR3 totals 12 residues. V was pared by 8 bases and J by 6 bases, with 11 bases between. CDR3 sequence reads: CATGGPGQPQHF. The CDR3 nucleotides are TGTGCCACCGGGGGGCCGGGTCAGCCCCAGCATTTT.

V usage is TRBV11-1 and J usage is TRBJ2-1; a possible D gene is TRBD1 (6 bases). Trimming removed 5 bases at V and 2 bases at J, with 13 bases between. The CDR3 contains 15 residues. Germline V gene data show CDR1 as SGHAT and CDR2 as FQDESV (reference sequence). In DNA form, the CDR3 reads TGTGCCAGCAGCCCCCGGGCAGGGGCCTACAATGAGCAGTTCTTC. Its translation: CASSPRAGAYNEQFF.

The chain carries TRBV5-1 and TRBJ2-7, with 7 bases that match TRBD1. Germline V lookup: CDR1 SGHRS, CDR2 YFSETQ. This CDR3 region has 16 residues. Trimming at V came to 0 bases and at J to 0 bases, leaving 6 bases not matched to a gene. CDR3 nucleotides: TGCGCCAGCAGCTTGGCGGGGACAGCTAGCTCCTACGAGCAGTACTTC. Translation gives CASSLAGTASSYEQYF.

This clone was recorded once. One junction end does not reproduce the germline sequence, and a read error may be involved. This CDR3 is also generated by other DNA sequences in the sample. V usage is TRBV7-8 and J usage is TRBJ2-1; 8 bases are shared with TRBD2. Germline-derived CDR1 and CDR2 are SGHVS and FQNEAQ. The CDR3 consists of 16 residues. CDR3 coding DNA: TGCGCCAGCAGCTTAGCTGTGACTAGCGTCAACGGTGAGCAGTTCTTC. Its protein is CASSLAVTSVNGEQFF.

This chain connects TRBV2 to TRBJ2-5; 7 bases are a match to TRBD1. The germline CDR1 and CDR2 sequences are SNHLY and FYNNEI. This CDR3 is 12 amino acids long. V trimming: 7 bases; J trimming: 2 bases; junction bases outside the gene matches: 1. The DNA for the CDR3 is TGTGCCAGCACCAGGGGGCAAGAGACCCAGTACTTC. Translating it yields CASTRGQETQYF.

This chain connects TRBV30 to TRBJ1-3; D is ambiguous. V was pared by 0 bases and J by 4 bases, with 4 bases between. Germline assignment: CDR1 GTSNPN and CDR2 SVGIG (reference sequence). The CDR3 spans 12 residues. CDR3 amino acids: CAWSVGGNTIYF. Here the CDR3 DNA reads TGTGCCTGGAGTGTCGGGGGAAACACCATATATTTT.

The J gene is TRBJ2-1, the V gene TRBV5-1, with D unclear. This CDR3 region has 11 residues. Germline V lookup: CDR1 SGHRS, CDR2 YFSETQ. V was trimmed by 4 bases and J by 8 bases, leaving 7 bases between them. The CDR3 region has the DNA TGCGCCAGCAGCGAACACGATGAGCAGTTCTTC. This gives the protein CASSEHDEQFF.

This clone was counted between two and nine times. CDR3 bases: TGTGCCAGCAGCCGTAGCCCGGGAAACACCATATATTTT. Its protein is CASSRSPGNTIYF. The rearrangement uses TRBV7-2 and TRBJ1-3; the D is unclear. The germline V gene has CDR1 SGHTA and CDR2 FQGNSA. The CDR3 has 13 amino acids. Trimming shortened V by 5 bases and J by 4 bases, and 9 bases separated the two germline ends. Together with reference TRBV7-2 and TRBJ1-3, the CDR3 gives the full variable domain: GAGVSQSPSNKVTEKGKDVELRCDPISGHTALYWYRQSLGQGLEFLIYFQGNSAPDKSGLPSDRFSAERTGGSVSTLTIQRTQQEDSAVYLCASSRSPGNTIYFGEGSWLTVV.

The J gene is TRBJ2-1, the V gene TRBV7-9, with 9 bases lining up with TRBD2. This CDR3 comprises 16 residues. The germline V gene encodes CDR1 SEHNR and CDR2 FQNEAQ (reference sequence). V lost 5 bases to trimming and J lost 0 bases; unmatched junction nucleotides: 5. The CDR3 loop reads CASSAGGSSSYNEQFF. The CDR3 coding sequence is TGTGCCAGCAGCGCGGGAGGGTCGAGCTCCTACAATGAGCAGTTCTTC.

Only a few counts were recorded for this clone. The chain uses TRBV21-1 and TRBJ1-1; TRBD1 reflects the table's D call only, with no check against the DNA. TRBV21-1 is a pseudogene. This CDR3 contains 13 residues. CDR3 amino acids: CASSKRMGPGAFF. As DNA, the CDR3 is TGTGCCAGCAGCAAAAGGATGGGGCCGGGCGCTTTCTTT.

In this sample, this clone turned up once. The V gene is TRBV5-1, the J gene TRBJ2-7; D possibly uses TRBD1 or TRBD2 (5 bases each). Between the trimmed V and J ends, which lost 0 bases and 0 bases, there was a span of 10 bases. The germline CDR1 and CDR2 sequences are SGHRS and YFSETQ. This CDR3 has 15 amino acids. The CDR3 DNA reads TGCGCCAGCAGCTTGGTACCAGGGAGCTCCTACGAGCAGTACTTC. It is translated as CASSLVPGSSYEQYF.

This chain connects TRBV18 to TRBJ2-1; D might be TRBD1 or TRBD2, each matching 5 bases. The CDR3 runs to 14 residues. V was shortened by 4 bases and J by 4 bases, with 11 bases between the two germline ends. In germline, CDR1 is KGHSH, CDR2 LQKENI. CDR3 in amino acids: CASSLGPAYNEQFF. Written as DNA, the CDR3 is TGTGCCAGCTCACTGGGACCCGCTTACAATGAGCAGTTCTTC.

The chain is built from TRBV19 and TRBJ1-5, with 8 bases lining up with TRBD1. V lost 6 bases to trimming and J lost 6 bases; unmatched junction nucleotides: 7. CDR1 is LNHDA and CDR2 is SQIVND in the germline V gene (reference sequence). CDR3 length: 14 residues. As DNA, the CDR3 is TGTGCCAGTAGGACAGGGGCGGGGGCTCAGCCCCAGCATTTT. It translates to CASRTGAGAQPQHF.

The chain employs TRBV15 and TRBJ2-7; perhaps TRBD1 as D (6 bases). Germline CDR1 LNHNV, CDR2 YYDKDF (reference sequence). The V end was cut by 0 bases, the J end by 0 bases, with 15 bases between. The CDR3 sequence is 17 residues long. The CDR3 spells CATSRETGSLSSYEQYF. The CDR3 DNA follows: TGTGCCACCAGCAGAGAAACAGGGAGCCTTAGCTCCTACGAGCAGTACTTC.

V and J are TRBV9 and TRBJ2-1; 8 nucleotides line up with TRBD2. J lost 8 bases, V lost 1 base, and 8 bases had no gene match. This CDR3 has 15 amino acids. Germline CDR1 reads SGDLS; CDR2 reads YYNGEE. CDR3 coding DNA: TGTGCCAGCAGCGTAAGCGGGAGTACGTTCGATGAGCAGTTCTTC. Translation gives CASSVSGSTFDEQFF.

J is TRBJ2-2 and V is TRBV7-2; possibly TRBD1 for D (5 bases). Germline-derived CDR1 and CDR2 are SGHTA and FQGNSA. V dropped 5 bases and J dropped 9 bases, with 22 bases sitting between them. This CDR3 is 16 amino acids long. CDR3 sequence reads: CASSARGTGSFRELFF. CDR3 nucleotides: TGTGCCAGCAGCGCTCGAGGCACAGGCTCCTTCCGGGAGCTGTTTTTT.

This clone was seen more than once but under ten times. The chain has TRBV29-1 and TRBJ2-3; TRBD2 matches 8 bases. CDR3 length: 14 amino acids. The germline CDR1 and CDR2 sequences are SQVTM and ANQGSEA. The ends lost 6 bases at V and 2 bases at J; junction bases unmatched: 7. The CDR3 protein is CSVPGGPLTDTQYF. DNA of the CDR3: TGCAGCGTACCGGGAGGGCCTCTCACAGATACGCAGTATTTT.

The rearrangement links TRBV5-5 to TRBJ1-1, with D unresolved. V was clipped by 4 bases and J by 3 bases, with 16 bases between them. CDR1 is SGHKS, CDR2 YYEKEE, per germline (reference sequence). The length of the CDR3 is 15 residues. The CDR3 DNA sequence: TGTGCCAGCAGCCGAACGGAGTATTTGGACACTGAAGCTTTCTTT. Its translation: CASSRTEYLDTEAFF.

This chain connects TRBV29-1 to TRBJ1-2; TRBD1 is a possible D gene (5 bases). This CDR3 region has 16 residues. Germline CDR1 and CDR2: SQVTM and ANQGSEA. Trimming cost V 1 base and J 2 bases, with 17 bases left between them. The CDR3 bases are TGCAGCGTTGAAGTTGGGGGAGGGGACCAGAACTATGGCTACACCTTC. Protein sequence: CSVEVGGGDQNYGYTF.

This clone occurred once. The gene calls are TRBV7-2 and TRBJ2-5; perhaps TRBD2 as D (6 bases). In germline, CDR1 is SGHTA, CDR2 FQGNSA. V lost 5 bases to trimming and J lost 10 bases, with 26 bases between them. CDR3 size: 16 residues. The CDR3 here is CASSGDSAATSLSQYF. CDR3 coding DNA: TGTGCCAGCAGCGGGGATAGTGCCGCTACTAGCTTGAGCCAGTACTTC.

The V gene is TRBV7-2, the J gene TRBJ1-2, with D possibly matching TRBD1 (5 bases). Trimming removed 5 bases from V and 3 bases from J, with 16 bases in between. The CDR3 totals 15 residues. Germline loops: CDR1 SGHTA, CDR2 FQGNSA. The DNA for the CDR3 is TGTGCCAGCAGCCTAATCACCAGGGCAGACTATGGCTACACCTTC. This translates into CASSLITRADYGYTF.

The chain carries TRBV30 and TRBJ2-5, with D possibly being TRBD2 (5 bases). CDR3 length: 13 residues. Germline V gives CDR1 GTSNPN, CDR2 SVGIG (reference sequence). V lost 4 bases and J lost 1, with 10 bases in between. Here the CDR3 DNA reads TGTGCCTGGAACGTCGGGGTCCAAGAGACCCAGTACTTC. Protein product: CAWNVGVQETQYF.

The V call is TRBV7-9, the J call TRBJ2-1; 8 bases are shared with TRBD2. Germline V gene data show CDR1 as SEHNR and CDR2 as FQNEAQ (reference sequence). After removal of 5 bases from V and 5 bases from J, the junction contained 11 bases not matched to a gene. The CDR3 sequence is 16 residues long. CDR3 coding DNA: TGTGCCAGCAGCCGCATGTTGGTAGCGGGGCACAATGAGCAGTTCTTC. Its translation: CASSRMLVAGHNEQFF.

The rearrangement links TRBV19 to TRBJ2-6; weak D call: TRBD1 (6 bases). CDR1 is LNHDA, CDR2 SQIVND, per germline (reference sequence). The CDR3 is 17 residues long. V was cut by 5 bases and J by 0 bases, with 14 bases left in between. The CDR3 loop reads CASSLQGTRSGANVLTF. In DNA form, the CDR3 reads TGTGCCAGTAGTCTACAGGGAACCCGCTCTGGGGCCAACGTCCTGACTTTC.

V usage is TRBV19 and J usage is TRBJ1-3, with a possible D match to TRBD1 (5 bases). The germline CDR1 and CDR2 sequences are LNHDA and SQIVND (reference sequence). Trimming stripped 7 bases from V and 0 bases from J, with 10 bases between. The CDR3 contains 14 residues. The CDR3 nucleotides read TGTGCCAGTACTCAGGGCTACTCTGGAAACACCATATATTTT. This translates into CASTQGYSGNTIYF.